The rows below give T cell receptor beta chains drawn from one sample of a study of cytomegalovirus exposure and HLA in healthy donors. Profiling relied on immunoSEQ multiplex PCR, and the TCRdb table lists in-frame clones only, not all of them. The data hold more than 140,000 clones, with roughly 75% observed a single time. Sample: PBMCs. Receptors originate from a man aged 40-49 years in good health and CMV-seronegative. Both conserved end residues are part of each CDR3. A D gene is named only where the DNA matches it firmly. The size entry is marked missing in some rows and otherwise reads once, few, many or a size class.

TRBJ2-7,NA,NA,TRBV5-1,TGCGCCAGCAGCCGAGAACAGGAGGGGCAGTACTTC,CASSREQEGQYF
TRBJ2-5,NA,NA,TRBV5-1,TGCGCCAGCAGTGACCAGGGAAAAGAGACCCAGTACTTC,CASSDQGKETQYF
TRBJ1-4,NA,NA,TRBV14,TGTGCCAGCAGCCAAGATGGGGCTAGGGGGAATGAAAAACTGTTTTTT,CASSQDGARGNEKLFF
TRBJ2-6,NA,NA,TRBV6-1,TGTGCCAGCAGTGAACCGGGGTCTGGGGCCAACGTCCTGACTTTC,CASSEPGSGANVLTF
TRBJ1-4,NA,NA,TRBV9,TGTGCCAGCAGCGTTGAAGGAGGTGAAAAACTGTTTTTT,CASSVEGGEKLFF
TRBJ1-1,TRBD1,NA,TRBV5-8,TGTGCCAGCAGTTATGTTCGGGACAGGAACACTGAAGCTTTCTTT,CASSYVRDRNTEAFF
TRBJ1-3,NA,NA,TRBV6-1,TGTGCCAGCAGTGAAGGGACAGCAAACACCATATATTTT,CASSEGTANTIYF
TRBJ1-2,NA,NA,TRBV10-3,TGTGCCATCAGCGCCAACAGCTATGGCTACACCTTC,CAISANSYGYTF
TRBJ2-3,NA,NA,TRBV9,TGTGCCAGCAGCCCGCCCAGGGGTACGCAGTATTTT,CASSPPRGTQYF
TRBJ1-1,NA,NA,TRBV5-1,TGCGCCAGCAGCGTACAGACGAACACTGAAGCTTTCTTT,CASSVQTNTEAFF
TRBJ2-2,TRBD2,NA,TRBV7-3,TGTGCCAGCAGCCGGCGGGGGTCCGGGGAGCTGTTTTTT,CASSRRGSGELFF
TRBJ2-1,NA,NA,TRBV6-4,TGTGCCAGCAGCCAAGGGGGTACCTACAATGAGCAGTTCTTC,CASSQGGTYNEQFF
TRBJ1-4,NA,NA,TRBV27,TGTGCCAGCAGACCCTTGGGGGGGGGTTCTGAAAAACTGTTTTTT,CASRPLGGGSEKLFF
TRBJ1-2,NA,NA,TRBV7-9,TGTGCCAGCAGCTTAGCGGTCAGAGGGGGCTATGGCTACACCTTC,CASSLAVRGGYGYTF
TRBJ2-7,TRBD1,NA,TRBV9,TGTGCCAGCAGCCCTAAGACAGGGTTCGAGCAGTACTTC,CASSPKTGFEQYF
TRBJ1-1,NA,NA,TRBV2,TGTGCCAGCGAGGGAACGGGGAACACTGAAGCTTTCTTT,CASEGTGNTEAFF
TRBJ2-7,TRBD1,few,TRBV4-1,TGCGCCAGCAGCCAAGAGGGACAGGGGATCTACGAGCAGTACTTC,CASSQEGQGIYEQYF
TRBJ1-1,TRBD1,few,TRBV7-2,TGTGCCAGCAGCTCAACAGGGGCGGGTACTGAAGCTTTCTTT,CASSSTGAGTEAFF
TRBJ2-7,NA,NA,TRBV6-5,TGTGCCAGCAGTTACTCGGGCAGGAACATCTACGAGCAGTACTTC,CASSYSGRNIYEQYF
TRBJ1-5,NA,few,TRBV4-2,TGTGCCAGCAGCCTTACAGGGAGTAGCAATCAGCCCCAGCATTTT,CASSLTGSSNQPQHF
TRBJ1-2,TRBD1,NA,TRBV5-1,TGCGCCAGCAGCATGGACAGGGCGGGTTGCGGCTACACCTTC,CASSMDRAGCGYTF
TRBJ2-3,TRBD1,NA,TRBV6-6,TGTGCCACCCGACGGCAGGGGGCGGTGGATACGCAGTATTTT,CATRRQGAVDTQYF
TRBJ2-7,TRBD2,NA,TRBV29-1,TGCAGCGCCGGGGGGGGGCGCAGTGCTGACGAGCAGTACTTC,CSAGGGRSADEQYF
TRBJ1-2,NA,NA,TRBV6-5,TGTGCCAGCAGTACTCGGACAGAAGAGTATGGCTACACCTTC,CASSTRTEEYGYTF
TRBJ2-1,TRBD2,once,TRBV5-1,TGCGCCAGCAGCTTGGCCTTGTCGTTGGGGCGGGGGGCCTACAATGAGCAGTTCTTC,CASSLALSLGRGAYNEQFF
TRBJ2-3,NA,NA,TRBV7-3,TGTGCCAGCAGCCCCGGACAGCCGGCGGATACGCAGTATTTT,CASSPGQPADTQYF
TRBJ1-2,TRBD1,few,TRBV2,TGTGCCAGCAGGGATAATTACATTGACAGGGGAGGACGTGGCTACACCTTC,CASRDNYIDRGGRGYTF